The 6 T cell receptor beta chains listed next were all sequenced from one sample in a study of patients and donors after allogeneic stem cell transplantation. TCRdb used MiXCR to reprocess the RT-PCR reads, holding one entry per CDR3 protein. This table has tens of thousands of distinct CDR3 sequences, roughly 52% appearing once. Sequencing was done on a sample of blood, either unsorted or a sorted T cell fraction (not recorded which). These receptors originate from a human donor who was either an allogeneic HSCT recipient or a stem cell or donor lymphocyte infusion donor (not recorded which). It is not recorded whose cells these are; they may come from a transplant donor.

The rearrangement links TRBV27 to TRBJ1-3; D is uncertain. The germline gives CDR1 MNHEY, CDR2 SMNVEV (reference sequence). V lost 3 bases and J 0 bases, leaving 9 bases between the germline ends. The CDR3 has 15 residues. The CDR3: CASSFQRNSGNTIYF. CDR3 DNA: TGTGCCAGCAGTTTCCAACGCAACTCTGGAAACACCATATATTTT.

The chain carries TRBV5-6 and TRBJ1-1; D is uncertain. Germline loops: CDR1 SGHDT, CDR2 YYEEEE. The CDR3 totals 12 residues. V was pared by 4 bases and J by 0 bases, with 4 bases between. The CDR3 loop is CASSRMNTEAFF. The DNA of the CDR3 is TGTGCCAGCAGCCGCATGAACACTGAAGCTTTCTTT.

V usage is TRBV9 and J usage is TRBJ1-3; no definite D call. The germline V and J ends were trimmed by 3 bases and 0 bases, with 13 bases remaining between them. From germline, CDR1 is SGDLS and CDR2 YYNGEE. The CDR3 runs to 16 residues. DNA of the CDR3: TGTGCCAGCAGCGGGACGGCTCGAAGCTCTGGAAACACCATATATTTT. Its protein product is CASSGTARSSGNTIYF.

This chain joins TRBV7-9 and TRBJ1-5, with D maybe TRBD1 (6 bases). Germline V gene data show CDR1 as SEHNR and CDR2 as FQNEAQ (reference sequence). V was shortened by 2 bases and J by 7 bases, with 15 bases between the two germline ends. This CDR3 has 15 residues. CDR3 amino acids: CASSLRGDGVQPQHF. The DNA for the CDR3 is TGTGCCAGCAGCTTAAGGGGGGATGGTGTCCAGCCCCAGCATTTT.

This clonotype was observed a handful of times. This rearrangement joins TRBV7-8 to TRBJ1-5; possibly TRBD1 for D (6 bases). The germline V gene has CDR1 SGHVS and CDR2 FQNEAQ. The CDR3 length is 17 residues. V lost 1 base and J 0 bases, leaving 13 bases between the germline ends. The CDR3 DNA sequence: TGTGCCAGCAGCTTAGACAGGGCAACCTATAGCAATCAGCCCCAGCATTTT. This encodes CASSLDRATYSNQPQHF.

This sequence joins TRBV5-1 and TRBJ2-5, with TRBD2 as a possible D gene (6 bases). V lost 0 bases and J 6 bases, leaving 12 bases between the germline ends. Per germline, CDR1 SGHRS and CDR2 YFSETQ. This CDR3 is built from 14 residues. The DNA of the CDR3 is TGCGCCAGCAGCTTGGGACTAGAACGAAAGACCCAGTACTTC. Its protein product is CASSLGLERKTQYF.